The 29 T cell receptor beta chains listed next were all sequenced from one sample in a study of blood T cells in healthy people across ages. Primed by a sample-barcoded 5' primer and a J-beta primer mix, a second PCR proceeded for about 6 to 11 cycles. From the 5' RACE reads, TCRdb called clonotypes with MiXCR, one entry per CDR3 protein. The repertoire holds hundreds of thousands of distinct CDR3 sequences, with roughly 44% as singletons. The sequencing sample was made of blood. These receptors all stem from a man in his 60s in good health.

The chain carries TRBV24-1 and TRBJ2-7, with D perhaps TRBD1 or TRBD2 (5 bases each). Matching the DNA end better, TRBJ2-4 makes the J call doubtful. Germline assignment: CDR1 KGHDR and CDR2 SFDVKD. The CDR3 runs to 15 residues. In DNA, the CDR3 is TGTGCCACCAGTGATTGGGACGGAGAAAGGAACATTCAGTACTTC. This sequence encodes CATSDWDGERNIQYF.

As regards this clonotype: This may stem from a read error, because a much larger clone lies one nucleotide away. This chain connects TRBV13 to TRBJ2-3; D perhaps matches TRBD2 (5 bases). This CDR3 is built from 12 residues. Germline V gives CDR1 PRHDT, CDR2 FYEKMQ (reference sequence). The CDR3 nucleotides read TGTGTCAGCAGCTCACTAGGAGATACGCAGTATTTT. Translated: CVSSSLGDTQYF.

This clonotype came up once. The chain carries TRBV30 and TRBJ2-1; 9 nucleotides line up with TRBD1. Per germline, CDR1 GTSNPN and CDR2 SVGIG (reference sequence). V lost 4 bases and J lost 4; bases outside the gene matches: 2. This CDR3 has 13 amino acids. The CDR3 DNA follows: TGTGCCTGGACGGGACAGGGATACAATGAGCAGTTCTTC. This sequence encodes CAWTGQGYNEQFF.

Only a few counts were recorded for this clonotype. This CDR3 reads CASSWSTGDYEQYF. In DNA, the CDR3 is TGTGCCAGCAGCTGGTCGACAGGGGATTACGAGCAGTACTTC. This chain uses TRBV7-8 with TRBJ2-7, with 8 bases fitting TRBD1. The CDR3 is 14 amino acids. V dropped 4 bases and J dropped 4; count of bases not matched to a gene: 6. Germline-derived CDR1 and CDR2 are SGHVS and FQNEAQ.

The chain recombines TRBV10-3 with TRBJ2-2; 7 positions agree with TRBD2. Trimming removed 6 bases from V and 3 bases from J; junction bases left unmatched: 1. Germline CDR1 is ENHRY and CDR2 is SYGVKD. The CDR3 has 13 residues. The CDR3 sequence: CAISGGYTGELFF. The CDR3, as DNA: TGTGCCATCAGCGGGGGGTACACCGGGGAGCTGTTTTTT.

This clonotype has at least ten counts. The chain is built from TRBV7-2 and TRBJ2-1, with a possible D match to TRBD2 (5 bases). Trimming took 7 bases from V and 0 from J, leaving 13 bases between them. CDR3 length: 15 amino acids. The germline CDR1 and CDR2 sequences are SGHTA and FQGNSA. The CDR3 loop reads CASIPGSSSYNEQFF. Written as DNA, the CDR3 is TGTGCCAGCATCCCGGGGAGCAGCTCCTACAATGAGCAGTTCTTC.

In its sample, this clonotype was seen a few times. This sequence joins TRBV6-2 or TRBV6-3 and TRBJ1-1; D gene uncertain. Trimming cost V 1 base and J 11 bases, with 8 bases left between them. CDR3 size: 11 residues. The germline gives CDR1 MNHEY, CDR2 SVGEGT. The CDR3 spells CASSYYEDAFF. In nucleotides, the CDR3 is TGTGCCAGCAGTTACTACGAAGATGCTTTCTTT.

The chain has TRBV5-1 and TRBJ1-2; D ambiguous. Germline CDR1 and CDR2: SGHRS and YFSETQ. This CDR3 is built from 12 residues. Trimming pared 4 bases from V and 12 bases from J, leaving 16 bases between. The chain's CDR3 is CASSMVEGRHTF. CDR3 sequence (DNA): TGCGCCAGCAGCATGGTGGAGGGCCGCCACACCTTC. Filled out from reference TRBV5-1 and TRBJ1-2, the complete variable domain reads KAGVTQTPRYLIKTRGQQVTLSCSPISGHRSVSWYQQTPGQGLQFLFEYFSETQRNKGNFPGRFSGRQFSNSRSEMNVSTLELGDSALYLCASSMVEGRHTFGSGTRLTVV.

CDR3: CATSEPSGVHNEQFF. The CDR3 region has the DNA TGTGCCACCAGTGAACCTAGCGGGGTCCACAATGAGCAGTTCTTC. The V call is TRBV24-1, the J call TRBJ2-1, with 9 bases that match TRBD2. The length of the CDR3 is 15 residues. The J segment lost 5 bases and the V segment lost 4 bases, leaving 5 bases of the junction unmatched. Germline V gene sequence: CDR1 KGHDR, CDR2 SFDVKD.

This clonotype has ten or more counts. The V gene is TRBV12-3 or TRBV12-4, the J gene TRBJ2-3; no clear D gene. The length of the CDR3 is 13 residues. V lost 6 bases and J 0 bases, leaving 7 bases between the germline ends. The CDR3 nucleotides are TGTGCCAGCAGGACCGGAAGCACAGATACGCAGTATTTT. Its protein is CASRTGSTDTQYF.

This chain joins TRBV7-2 and TRBJ1-2; 8 nucleotides agree with TRBD1. Germline assignment: CDR1 SGHTA and CDR2 FQGNSA. V was clipped by 2 bases and J by 3 bases; unmatched bases: 8. The CDR3 is made up of 16 amino acids. CDR3 sequence: CASSLPGQAPHYGYTF. The CDR3 DNA reads TGTGCCAGCAGCTTACCGGGACAGGCTCCGCACTATGGCTACACCTTC.

The CDR3 protein is CASSPNGGGSNVLTF. In DNA, the CDR3 is TGTGCCAGCAGCCCAAATGGGGGGGGGTCCAACGTCCTGACTTTC. The chain joins TRBV7-2 to TRBJ2-6; 7 bases are a match to TRBD2. The CDR3 contains 15 residues. Per the germline V gene, CDR1 is SGHTA and CDR2 is FQGNSA. V was clipped by 5 bases and J by 8 bases; unmatched bases: 9.

To note about this clonotype: The junction shows a germline mismatch at one end, possibly a read error. The chain uses TRBV6-5 and TRBJ2-7; D possibly uses TRBD1 or TRBD2 (5 bases each). This CDR3 is built from 15 residues. Germline CDR1 MNHEY, CDR2 SVGAGI. The DNA for the CDR3 is TGTGCCAGCGGTTACTCGATGGGGGAAACCTACGAGCAGTACTTC. Its protein product is CASGYSMGETYEQYF.

The chain links TRBV15 to TRBJ1-1; TRBD1 matches at 7 bases. There are 17 residues in the CDR3. Looked up from germline, CDR1 is LNHNV and CDR2 is YYDKDF (reference sequence). J gave up 1 base and V 1 base, and 9 bases lay outside the gene matches. CDR3 coding DNA: TGTGCCACCAGCAGAGGATTTGGGACAGCCCAGAACACTGAAGCTTTCTTT. This encodes CATSRGFGTAQNTEAFF.

The chain has TRBV2 and TRBJ1-1; D uncertain. Germline V gives CDR1 SNHLY, CDR2 FYNNEI. The CDR3 is 14 amino acids. V was shortened by 7 bases and J by 0 bases, with 12 bases between the two germline ends. The CDR3 DNA reads as TGTGCCAGCAAGGTCAAAGAGATGAACACTGAAGCTTTCTTT. Translating gives CASKVKEMNTEAFF.

In regard to this clonotype: This may come from a read error, since a much larger clone is one base off. In DNA form, the CDR3 reads TGTACCAGCAGCTTAGAAGACGAGCAGTACTTC. This sequence encodes CTSSLEDEQYF. This chain links TRBV7-9 with TRBJ2-5; D is unclear. TRBJ2-7 explains the end of the DNA better; the J call may be wrong. Germline assignment: CDR1 SEHNR and CDR2 FQNEAQ (reference sequence). The CDR3 spans 11 residues.

V and J are TRBV9 and TRBJ2-4; 8 bases are a match to TRBD1. The better agreement between TRBJ2-7 and the DNA end casts doubt on the J call. Germline CDR1 reads SGDLS; CDR2 reads YYNGEE. The CDR3 totals 14 residues. The CDR3 loop is CASSVFDRGGEQYF. CDR3 DNA: TGTGCCAGCAGCGTATTTGACAGGGGAGGCGAGCAGTACTTC.

This clonotype was observed a handful of times. V is TRBV4-3 and J is TRBJ2-1; 7 bases are a match to TRBD2. Germline V gives CDR1 LGHNA, CDR2 YSLEER. This CDR3 contains 16 residues. V lost 5 bases and J lost 9; bases outside the gene matches: 16. CDR3: CASSGGWRGSKPEQFF. CDR3 bases: TGCGCCAGCAGCGGGGGATGGCGGGGGTCCAAGCCTGAGCAGTTCTTC.

This clonotype has a count of ten or more. J is TRBJ2-7 and V is TRBV12-3 or TRBV12-4; D is unclear. V lost 2 bases and J lost 2, with 7 bases in between. The CDR3 is made up of 13 amino acids. CDR3 region: CASSLKGPYEQYF. The CDR3 DNA follows: TGTGCCAGCAGTTTAAAGGGTCCCTACGAGCAGTACTTC.

The chain has TRBV6-6 and TRBJ2-5, with 10 bases fitting TRBD2. Looked up from germline, CDR1 is MNHNY and CDR2 is SVGAGI (reference sequence). The junction had 8 bases not matched to a gene; V was cut back by 4 bases and J by 0 bases. The CDR3 extends over 17 amino acids. CDR3 coding DNA: TGTGCCAGCAGTTGCTTGCGGACTAGCGGCAACCAAGAGACCCAGTACTTC. This encodes CASSCLRTSGNQETQYF.

This clonotype was counted ten times or more. The chain joins TRBV5-5 to TRBJ1-5, with D possibly being TRBD1 (6 bases). Trimming removed 5 bases from V and 6 bases from J, with 12 bases in between. Germline CDR1 and CDR2: SGHKS and YYEKEE (reference sequence). The CDR3 extends over 13 amino acids. CDR3 coding DNA: TGTGCCAGCAGGGGGGCCCCTAGTCAGCCCCAGCATTTT. Its translation: CASRGAPSQPQHF. Full variable domain (remainder filled in from reference TRBV5-5 and TRBJ1-5): DAGVTQSPTHLIKTRGQQVTLRCSPISGHKSVSWYQQVLGQGPQFIFQYYEKEERGRGNFPDRFSARQFPNYSSELNVNALLLGDSALYLCASRGAPSQPQHFGDGTRLSIL.

The chain has TRBV20-1 and TRBJ2-5; D is perhaps TRBD1 or TRBD2 (5 bases each). The J call is in doubt because the DNA end fits TRBJ2-7 better. CDR1 and CDR2 (germline): DFQATT, SNEGSKA (reference sequence). The CDR3 is made up of 13 amino acids. CDR3 DNA: TGCAGTGCTACCCGACGGGACCCCTACGAGCAGTACTTC. It translates to CSATRRDPYEQYF.

This clonotype was detected only a few times. V is TRBV10-3 and J is TRBJ2-3; 7 bases match TRBD2. The CDR3 runs to 13 residues. Germline CDR1 reads ENHRY; CDR2 reads SYGVKD. V trimming: 7 bases; J trimming: 3 bases; junction bases outside the gene matches: 4. The DNA of the CDR3 is TGTGCCATCAATTACGGGAGGACAGATACGCAGTATTTT. As protein: CAINYGRTDTQYF.

The chain couples TRBV7-2 to TRBJ2-5, with 12 bases matching TRBD2. This CDR3 is 19 amino acids long. V was pared by 3 bases and J by 11 bases, with 22 bases of the junction left unmatched. The V gene's germline CDR1 is SGHTA and CDR2 FQGNSA. CDR3 DNA: TGTGCCAGCAGCTTCCCGACTAGCGGGGGACACAGCTCCTACAATGAGCAGTACTTC. Encoded protein: CASSFPTSGGHSSYNEQYF.

The V and J genes are TRBV4-3 and TRBJ2-3; D gene ambiguous. The CDR3 consists of 15 residues. With 0 bases removed from V and 1 base from J, the gap between germline ends came to 8 bases. The germline V gene encodes CDR1 LGHNA and CDR2 YSLEER. The CDR3 sequence is CASSQDYIGTDTQYF. The CDR3 DNA reads as TGCGCCAGCAGCCAAGATTATATTGGCACAGATACGCAGTATTTT.

The genes are TRBV7-8 and TRBJ2-5; D call uncertain. The J call is doubtful: the DNA matches TRBJ2-7 better. The germline gives CDR1 SGHVS, CDR2 FQNEAQ. The CDR3 runs 15 residues. The CDR3 DNA follows: TGTGCCAGCAGCTTAGGACTCCCGAACCTCTACGAGCAGTACTTC. It yields the protein CASSLGLPNLYEQYF.

The chain has TRBV20-1 and TRBJ2-3; D may be TRBD1 (6 bases). V was clipped by 8 bases and J by 5 bases, with 17 bases between them. Germline loops: CDR1 DFQATT, CDR2 SNEGSKA (reference sequence). This CDR3 spans 13 amino acids. The DNA of the CDR3 is TGCAGTCCCGGACAGCCAATCCTAGATACGCAGTATTTT. Protein sequence: CSPGQPILDTQYF.

This chain uses TRBV7-2 with TRBJ2-7; TRBD2 agrees at 11 bases. The last part of the DNA fits TRBJ2-5 better; the J call may be wrong. CDR1 SGHTA and CDR2 FQGNSA come from the germline V gene. The length of the CDR3 is 17 residues. The CDR3 region is CASSSPYSGGAGETQYF. DNA for the CDR3: TGTGCCAGCAGCTCCCCATATAGCGGGGGGGCCGGAGAGACCCAGTACTTC.

V usage is TRBV4-3 and J usage is TRBJ2-4; D tentatively reads TRBD1 or TRBD2 (6 bases each). The DNA matches TRBJ2-7 better at its end, which makes the J call doubtful. The CDR3 is 15 amino acids. Germline CDR1 is LGHNA and CDR2 is YSLEER. CDR3 region: CASSQEGRGRYEQYF. The CDR3 DNA is TGCGCCAGCAGCCAAGAGGGTCGGGGGCGCTACGAGCAGTACTTC.